What follows are 5 T cell receptor beta chains derived from one specimen sequenced in a study of T cell responses to AZD1222 COVID-19 vaccine (TCRdb year 2021). The intended sense of this specimen's time point label: baseline before first vaccination. Libraries were constructed by the immunoSEQ multiplex PCR assay. The table comes from immuneACCESS by way of TCRdb, which keeps in-frame sequences with V and J called. Part of the clones is missing from these tables; in studies checked, under half for an unresolved V gene and the rest for unknown reasons. Within this sample are fewer than 150,000 clones, with about nine tenths of them counted one time only. Of the sample, approximately 1.1% falls within the top ten clones. The sample in question was peripheral blood, obtained on day 0 of AZD1222 vaccination. The receptor source for this set is an adult in good health.

The genes are TRBV9 and TRBJ2-1; 10 bases are a match to TRBD2. Per germline, CDR1 SGDLS and CDR2 YYNGEE. The CDR3 extends over 16 amino acids. The V gene end was trimmed by 4 bases and the J gene end by 3 bases; junction bases not matched to a gene: 7. The CDR3 DNA sequence: TGTGCCAGCAGCCCAGAACTAGCGGGGCTCTACAATGAGCAGTTCTTC. Encoded protein: CASSPELAGLYNEQFF.

The chain uses TRBV6-4 and TRBJ2-7; no clear D gene. This CDR3 has 13 amino acids. CDR1 is MRHNA and CDR2 is SNTAGT in the germline V gene. The germline V and J ends were trimmed by 3 bases and 3 bases, with 9 bases remaining between them. CDR3 residues: CASSERPNYEQYF. The DNA for the CDR3 is TGTGCCAGCAGTGAACGACCGAACTACGAGCAGTACTTC.

The rearrangement uses TRBV29-1 and TRBJ2-2; the D is unclear. CDR3 length: 13 residues. The germline gives CDR1 SQVTM, CDR2 ANQGSEA. Trimming removed 7 bases at V and 0 bases at J, with 9 bases between. This CDR3 reads CSAPGPNTGELFF. Here the CDR3 DNA reads TGCAGCGCGCCAGGTCCGAACACCGGGGAGCTGTTTTTT.

The chain carries TRBV6-5 and TRBJ2-3, with 10 bases that match TRBD1. The CDR3 consists of 12 residues. CDR1 and CDR2 (germline): MNHEY, SVGAGI. V shed 6 bases, J shed 14 bases, and the junction held 8 bases outside the gene matches. CDR3 protein: CASRDRGAHWYF. In DNA, the CDR3 is TGTGCCAGCAGGGACAGGGGGGCCCACTGGTATTTT.

This clone has only one observation. The rearrangement joins TRBV10-3 to TRBJ2-7; the match to TRBD2 covers 8 bases. Losses at the gene ends were 10 bases for V and 5 bases for J; bases not matched to a gene: 13. The CDR3 is 14 residues long. Germline V gene lookup returns CDR1 ENHRY and CDR2 SYGVKD. The CDR3 loop is CATQEPGGVNEQYF. For the CDR3, the DNA is TGTGCCACCCAGGAGCCCGGGGGGGTGAACGAGCAGTACTTC.